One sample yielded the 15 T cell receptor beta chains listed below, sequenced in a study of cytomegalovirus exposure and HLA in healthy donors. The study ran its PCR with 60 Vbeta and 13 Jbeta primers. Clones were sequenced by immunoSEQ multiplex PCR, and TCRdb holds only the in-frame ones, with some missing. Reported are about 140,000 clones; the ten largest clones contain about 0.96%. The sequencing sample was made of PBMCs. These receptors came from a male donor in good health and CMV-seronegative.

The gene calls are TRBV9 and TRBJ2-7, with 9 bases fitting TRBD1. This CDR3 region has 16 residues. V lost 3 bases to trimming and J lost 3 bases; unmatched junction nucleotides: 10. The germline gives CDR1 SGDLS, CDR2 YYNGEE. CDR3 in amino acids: CASSGETGGAFYEQYF. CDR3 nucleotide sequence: TGTGCCAGCAGCGGGGAAACAGGGGGCGCATTCTACGAGCAGTACTTC.

The CDR3 sequence: CASSATQVYEQYF. In DNA, the CDR3 is TGTGCCAGCAGCGCGACACAGGTCTACGAGCAGTACTTC. This rearrangement joins TRBV7-9 to TRBJ2-7; possibly TRBD1 for D (5 bases). V was clipped by 5 bases and J by 3 bases, with 11 bases between them. CDR1 and CDR2 (germline): SEHNR, FQNEAQ (reference sequence). The CDR3 runs to 13 residues.

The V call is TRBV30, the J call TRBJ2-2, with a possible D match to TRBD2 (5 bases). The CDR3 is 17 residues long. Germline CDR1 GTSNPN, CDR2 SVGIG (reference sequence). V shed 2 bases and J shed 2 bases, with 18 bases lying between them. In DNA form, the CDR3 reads TGTGCCTGGAGTCCTCGAGGGAGCGGTCAAAACACCGGGGAGCTGTTTTTT. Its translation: CAWSPRGSGQNTGELFF. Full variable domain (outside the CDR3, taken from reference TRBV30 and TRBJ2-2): SQTIHQWPATLVQPVGSPLSLECTVEGTSNPNLYWYRQAAGRGLQLLFYSVGIGQISSEVPQNLSASRPQDRQFILSSKKLLLSDSGFYLCAWSPRGSGQNTGELFFGEGSRLTVL.

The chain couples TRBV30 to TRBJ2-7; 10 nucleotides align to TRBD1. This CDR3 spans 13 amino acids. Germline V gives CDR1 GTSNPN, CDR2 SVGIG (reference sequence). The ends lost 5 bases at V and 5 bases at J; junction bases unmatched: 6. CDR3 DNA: TGTGCCTGGGACGGGACAGGGGCTAACGAGCAGTACTTC. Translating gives CAWDGTGANEQYF.

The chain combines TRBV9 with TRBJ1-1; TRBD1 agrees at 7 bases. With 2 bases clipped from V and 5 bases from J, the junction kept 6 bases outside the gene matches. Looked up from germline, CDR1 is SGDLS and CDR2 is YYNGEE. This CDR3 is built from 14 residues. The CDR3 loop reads CASSVQYRGTEAFF. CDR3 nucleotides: TGTGCCAGCAGCGTCCAATACAGGGGAACTGAAGCTTTCTTT.

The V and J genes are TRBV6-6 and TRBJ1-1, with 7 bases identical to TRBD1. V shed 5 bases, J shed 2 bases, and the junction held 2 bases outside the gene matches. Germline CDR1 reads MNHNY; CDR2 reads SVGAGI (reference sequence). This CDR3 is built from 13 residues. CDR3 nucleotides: TGTGCCAGCAGTCGACAGGGCAACACTGAAGCTTTCTTT. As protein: CASSRQGNTEAFF.

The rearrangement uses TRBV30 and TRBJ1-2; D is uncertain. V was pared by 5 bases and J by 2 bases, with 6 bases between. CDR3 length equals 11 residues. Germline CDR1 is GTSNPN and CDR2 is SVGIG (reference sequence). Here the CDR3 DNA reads TGTGCCTGGCCCGAGAACTATGGCTACACCTTC. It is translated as CAWPENYGYTF.

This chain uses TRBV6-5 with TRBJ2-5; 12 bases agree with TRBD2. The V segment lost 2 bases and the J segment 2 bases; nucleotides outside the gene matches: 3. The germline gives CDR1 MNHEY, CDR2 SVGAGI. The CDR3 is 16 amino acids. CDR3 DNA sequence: TGTGCCAGCAGTTACACACTAGCGGGGGGACAAGAGACCCAGTACTTC. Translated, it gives CASSYTLAGGQETQYF.

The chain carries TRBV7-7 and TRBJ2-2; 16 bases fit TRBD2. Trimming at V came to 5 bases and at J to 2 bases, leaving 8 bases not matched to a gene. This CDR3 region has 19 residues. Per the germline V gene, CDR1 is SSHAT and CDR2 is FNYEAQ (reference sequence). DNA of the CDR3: TGTGCCAGCAGCCCCTTCGGGACTAGCGGGAGGGGTAACACCGGGGAGCTGTTTTTT. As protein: CASSPFGTSGRGNTGELFF.

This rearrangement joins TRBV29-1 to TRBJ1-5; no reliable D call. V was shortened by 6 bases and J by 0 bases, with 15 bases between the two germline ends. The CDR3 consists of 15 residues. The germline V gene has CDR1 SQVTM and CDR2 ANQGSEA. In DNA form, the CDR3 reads TGCAGCGTAGCTACAGACACCCCTAGCAATCAGCCCCAGCATTTT. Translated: CSVATDTPSNQPQHF.

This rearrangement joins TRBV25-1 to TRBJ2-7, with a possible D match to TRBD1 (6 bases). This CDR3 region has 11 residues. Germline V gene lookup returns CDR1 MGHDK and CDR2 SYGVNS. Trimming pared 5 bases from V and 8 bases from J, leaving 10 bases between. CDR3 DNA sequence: TGTGCCAGCAGTACCGGACAGAAGCAGTACTTC. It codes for CASSTGQKQYF.

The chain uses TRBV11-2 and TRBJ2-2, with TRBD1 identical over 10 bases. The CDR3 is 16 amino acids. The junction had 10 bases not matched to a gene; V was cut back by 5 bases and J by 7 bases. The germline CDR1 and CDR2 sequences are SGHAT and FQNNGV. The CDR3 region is CASSTQTGGVGGELFF. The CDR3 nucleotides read TGTGCCAGCAGCACCCAGACAGGGGGCGTCGGCGGGGAGCTGTTTTTT.

CDR3 sequence (DNA): TGTGCCAGCAGACCGGGACAGGTCTATGGCTACACCTTC. Protein: CASRPGQVYGYTF. The chain recombines TRBV6-5 with TRBJ1-2; 8 bases map to TRBD1. CDR3 length: 13 amino acids. Germline V gene data show CDR1 as MNHEY and CDR2 as SVGAGI. J lost 4 bases, V lost 6 bases, and 4 bases had no gene match.

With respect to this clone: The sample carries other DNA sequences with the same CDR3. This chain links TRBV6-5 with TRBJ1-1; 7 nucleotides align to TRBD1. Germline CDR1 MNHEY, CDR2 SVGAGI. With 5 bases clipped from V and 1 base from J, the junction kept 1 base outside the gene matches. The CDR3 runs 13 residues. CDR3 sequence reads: CASSPGGNTEAFF. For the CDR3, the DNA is TGTGCCAGCAGTCCAGGGGGGAACACTGAAGCTTTCTTT.

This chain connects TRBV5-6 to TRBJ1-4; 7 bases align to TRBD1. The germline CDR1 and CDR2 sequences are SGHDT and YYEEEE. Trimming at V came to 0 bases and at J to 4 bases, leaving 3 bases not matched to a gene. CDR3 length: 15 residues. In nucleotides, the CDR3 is TGTGCCAGCAGCTTGGAGGGGGCTCGTAATGAAAAACTGTTTTTT. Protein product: CASSLEGARNEKLFF.